One sample yielded the 9 T cell receptor beta chains listed below, sequenced in a study of blood T cells in healthy people across ages. A second about 6 to 11 cycle PCR used barcoded and J-beta primers. TCRdb reprocessed the 5' RACE reads via MiXCR and lists one record per CDR3 protein. The sample records about 1.5 million distinct CDR3 sequences, around two fifths being singletons. The material sequenced was blood. These receptor sequences come from a woman between 18 and 29 years old in good health.

This clonotype was seen a few times. The chain recombines TRBV20-1 with TRBJ2-1; 9 nucleotides align to TRBD1. Trimming at V came to 6 bases and at J to 9 bases, leaving 9 bases not matched to a gene. The CDR3 is made up of 13 amino acids. Germline-derived CDR1 and CDR2 are DFQATT and SNEGSKA (reference sequence). CDR3 bases: TGCAGTGCCACAGGGGGCGAACGAGCTGAGCAGTTCTTC. Encoded protein: CSATGGERAEQFF.

The V gene is TRBV12-3 or TRBV12-4, the J gene TRBJ1-1; TRBD1 agrees at 7 bases. This CDR3 spans 14 amino acids. V gave up 1 base and J gave up 6 bases; unmatched junction bases: 5. As DNA, the CDR3 is TGTGCCAGCAGTTTAGTCCCCCAGGGGGCTGAAGCTTTCTTT. Translating it yields CASSLVPQGAEAFF.

This clonotype was picked up a small number of times. The genes are TRBV15 and TRBJ2-3; no firm D call. CDR1 is LNHNV, CDR2 YYDKDF, per germline (reference sequence). Trimming stripped 2 bases from V and 6 bases from J, with 12 bases between. This CDR3 contains 14 residues. The CDR3 spells CATSRHSTPDTQYF. The CDR3, as DNA: TGTGCCACCAGCAGACATTCGACTCCGGATACGCAGTATTTT.

This clonotype was picked up a small number of times. This sequence joins TRBV12-3 or TRBV12-4 and TRBJ1-5, with D possibly matching TRBD1 (5 bases). V was cut by 2 bases and J by 3 bases, with 11 bases left in between. The CDR3 spans 15 residues. This chain's CDR3 is CASSLNGASNQPQHF. The CDR3 DNA reads as TGTGCCAGCAGTTTAAATGGGGCCTCCAATCAGCCCCAGCATTTT.

This clonotype was counted between two and nine times. J is TRBJ2-7 and V is TRBV2; 8 bases agree with TRBD1. This CDR3 contains 12 residues. Germline CDR1 SNHLY, CDR2 FYNNEI. J was trimmed by 6 bases and V by 6 bases; bases with no gene match: 4. CDR3 amino acids: CASRTGVGEQYF. The CDR3 region has the DNA TGTGCCAGCAGGACAGGGGTAGGCGAGCAGTACTTC. The variable domain in full, completed from reference TRBV2 and TRBJ2-7, reads EPEVTQTPSHQVTQMGQEVILRCVPISNHLYFYWYRQILGQKVEFLVSFYNNEISEKSEIFDDQFSVERPDGSNFTLKIRSTKLEDSAMYFCASRTGVGEQYFGPGTRLTVT.

This clonotype occurred once. In nucleotides, the CDR3 is TGTGCCAGCAGCTCGCAGACTAGCGGGGAGTACAATGAGCAGTTCTTC. It codes for CASSSQTSGEYNEQFF. The chain links TRBV7-8 to TRBJ2-1; TRBD2 aligns across 11 bases. This CDR3 contains 16 residues. Germline lookup yields CDR1 SGHVS and CDR2 FQNEAQ. V dropped 4 bases and J dropped 4; count of bases not matched to a gene: 6.

As regards this clonotype: One end of the junction varies from germline; a read error may be responsible. This chain joins TRBV20-1 and TRBJ2-1; D possibly corresponds to TRBD2 (7 bases). The CDR3 runs to 13 residues. The germline gives CDR1 DFQATT, CDR2 SNEGSKA (reference sequence). CDR3 sequence: CSARGGQHNGQFF. The CDR3 coding sequence is TGCAGTGCTAGGGGGGGGCAGCACAATGGGCAGTTCTTC.

This sequence joins TRBV12-3 or TRBV12-4 and TRBJ1-5; 10 bases line up with TRBD1. The CDR3 spans 15 residues. V shed 3 bases and J 6 bases; nucleotides not matched to a gene: 5. The CDR3 is CASSFSGTGVQPQHF. The CDR3, as DNA: TGTGCCAGCAGTTTCTCCGGGACAGGGGTTCAGCCCCAGCATTTT.

The sample holds one count of this clonotype. The V and J genes are TRBV6-2 or TRBV6-3 and TRBJ2-3; tentatively, D is TRBD1 (5 bases). The ends were cut back, 5 bases at V and 1 base at J, with 13 bases in the middle. CDR1 MNHEY and CDR2 SVGEGT come from the germline V gene. The CDR3 spans 15 residues. The CDR3 DNA reads TGTGCCAGCAGTCGCCAAAGGGGTGGCACAGATACGCAGTATTTT. It yields the protein CASSRQRGGTDTQYF.